Following are 22 T cell receptor beta chains from one sample sequenced in a study of shared clonotypes between healthy human individuals. Produced via immunoSEQ multiplex PCR; TCRdb's table is partial and in-frame only. Of hundreds of thousands of clones in the sample, around 78% were seen once. The sample consisted of PBMCs. The receptors derive from a woman aged 40 to 50 in good health. Some clones in this sample may be carry-over from other donors' samples.

The V gene is TRBV5-1, the J gene TRBJ2-2; 7 nucleotides align to TRBD2. The CDR3 consists of 15 residues. J lost 4 bases, V lost 4 bases, and 7 bases had no gene match. Germline lookup yields CDR1 SGHRS and CDR2 YFSETQ. This chain's CDR3 is CASSPGRGGTGELFF. The CDR3, as DNA: TGCGCCAGCAGCCCGGGGAGGGGTGGCACCGGGGAGCTGTTTTTT.

The gene calls are TRBV19 and TRBJ1-5; D is unclear. The CDR3 runs to 16 residues. Germline V CDR1 and CDR2: LNHDA, SQIVND (reference sequence). The V gene lost 5 bases and the J gene lost 3 bases, with 17 bases spanning the gap. The CDR3 here is CASSSQLSIINQPQHF. The CDR3 DNA sequence: TGTGCCAGTAGTTCCCAACTCAGTATTATCAATCAGCCCCAGCATTTT.

V gene TRBV30 combines with J gene TRBJ2-2; 13 bases fit TRBD2. Germline V gene data show CDR1 as GTSNPN and CDR2 as SVGIG (reference sequence). CDR3 length: 15 amino acids. V lost 3 bases, J lost 6 bases, and 4 bases stayed unmatched. The CDR3 region has the DNA TGTGCCTGGAGAAGACTAGCGGGAGGATCCGGGGAGCTGTTTTTT. Its translation: CAWRRLAGGSGELFF.

This clone has just a few counts. V is TRBV30 and J is TRBJ1-5; D is undetermined. The ends were cut back, 2 bases at V and 5 bases at J, with 13 bases in the middle. CDR1 and CDR2 from the germline V gene are GTSNPN and SVGIG (reference sequence). The CDR3 is made up of 14 amino acids. The CDR3 spells CAWSSTAADQPQHF. The CDR3 DNA reads as TGTGCCTGGAGTTCCACAGCCGCTGATCAGCCCCAGCATTTT. The variable domain in full, completed from reference TRBV30 and TRBJ1-5, reads SQTIHQWPATLVQPVGSPLSLECTVEGTSNPNLYWYRQAAGRGLQLLFYSVGIGQISSEVPQNLSASRPQDRQFILSSKKLLLSDSGFYLCAWSSTAADQPQHFGDGTRLSIL.

This clone occurred a few times. CDR3 protein: CASSFSPRADTEAFF. DNA for the CDR3: TGCGCCAGCAGCTTCTCACCCAGGGCAGACACTGAAGCTTTCTTT. The chain employs TRBV5-1 and TRBJ1-1; D is perhaps TRBD1 (5 bases). The CDR3 is 15 amino acids. The V end was cut by 2 bases, the J end by 3 bases, with 14 bases between. From germline, CDR1 is SGHRS and CDR2 YFSETQ.

This chain connects TRBV30 to TRBJ2-1, with D possibly matching TRBD1 (6 bases). This CDR3 contains 14 residues. Trimming pared 2 bases from V and 3 bases from J, leaving 11 bases between. The germline gives CDR1 GTSNPN, CDR2 SVGIG (reference sequence). The CDR3 is CAWSYMTGYNEQFF. In DNA form, the CDR3 reads TGTGCCTGGAGTTACATGACAGGCTACAATGAGCAGTTCTTC.

The J gene is TRBJ2-3, the V gene TRBV28; 7 bases agree with TRBD2. This CDR3 is built from 14 residues. CDR1 and CDR2 from the germline V gene are MDHEN and SYDVKM. V shed 3 bases, J shed 9 bases, and the junction held 9 bases outside the gene matches. CDR3 DNA sequence: TGTGCCAGCAGTTTTCAGCGGGAAAGCGCCACGCAGTATTTT. Protein: CASSFQRESATQYF. Filled out from reference TRBV28 and TRBJ2-3, the complete variable domain reads DVKVTQSSRYLVKRTGEKVFLECVQDMDHENMFWYRQDPGLGLRLIYFSYDVKMKEKGDIPEGYSVSREKKERFSLILESASTNQTSMYLCASSFQRESATQYFGPGTRLTVL.

This sequence joins TRBV29-1 and TRBJ1-2; D uncertain. Trimming shortened V by 6 bases and J by 4 bases, and 15 bases separated the two germline ends. Germline assignment: CDR1 SQVTM and CDR2 ANQGSEA. This CDR3 has 13 amino acids. CDR3 coding DNA: TGCAGCGTGGCTCTCTTTCGGAGCTATGGCTACACCTTC. It codes for CSVALFRSYGYTF.

The DNA for the CDR3 is TGTGCCAGCTCACCGCTACAGGGGACGCGGACTAACTATGGCTACACCTTC. It yields the protein CASSPLQGTRTNYGYTF. The chain couples TRBV18 to TRBJ1-2; 7 nucleotides align to TRBD1. This CDR3 has 17 amino acids. Germline CDR1 and CDR2: KGHSH and LQKENI. Unmatched junction bases numbered 10, after V lost 3 bases and J lost 0 bases.

The V gene is TRBV4-1, the J gene TRBJ2-1; no clear D. Trimming pared 4 bases from V and 2 bases from J, leaving 18 bases between. The CDR3 has 17 amino acids. CDR1 is MGHRA, CDR2 YSYEKL, per germline. CDR3 sequence: CASSPERKGIPYNEQFF. CDR3 coding DNA: TGCGCCAGCAGCCCCGAAAGGAAGGGCATTCCCTACAATGAGCAGTTCTTC.

The chain couples TRBV14 to TRBJ2-7; D is undetermined. CDR3 length equals 14 residues. Germline V gene data show CDR1 as SGHDN and CDR2 as FVKESK. Trimming removed 1 base at V and 4 bases at J, with 11 bases between. The CDR3 protein is CASSQALTYYEQYF. The CDR3 nucleotides read TGTGCCAGCAGCCAAGCCTTGACCTATTACGAGCAGTACTTC.

This clone was observed a few times. This chain uses TRBV9 with TRBJ1-6, with 8 bases fitting TRBD1. Germline V gives CDR1 SGDLS, CDR2 YYNGEE. The junction had 9 bases not matched to a gene; V was cut back by 3 bases and J by 10 bases. This CDR3 region has 15 residues. The CDR3 is CASSAQDRVGSPLHF. The CDR3 region has the DNA TGTGCCAGCAGCGCGCAGGACAGGGTTGGATCACCCCTCCACTTT.

The J gene is TRBJ2-3, the V gene TRBV7-3; 8 nucleotides line up with TRBD1. Germline V lookup: CDR1 SGHTA, CDR2 FQGTGA. CDR3 length: 15 amino acids. V shed 2 bases, J shed 3 bases, and the junction held 4 bases outside the gene matches. CDR3 bases: TGTGCCAGCAGCTTACGACAGGGGTTTACAGATACGCAGTATTTT. It encodes CASSLRQGFTDTQYF.

Only a few counts were recorded for this clone. The chain employs TRBV6-5 and TRBJ2-7; 7 positions agree with TRBD1. CDR3 size: 14 residues. The germline CDR1 and CDR2 sequences are MNHEY and SVGAGI. The ends lost 6 bases at V and 1 base at J; junction bases unmatched: 6. The CDR3 DNA sequence: TGTGCCAGCAGCCGGGACAGAACGTCCTACGAGCAGTACTTC. Its translation is CASSRDRTSYEQYF.

The CDR3 sequence: CASSLSPGEADTQYF. The CDR3 DNA sequence: TGTGCCAGCAGCTTAAGTCCAGGGGAGGCAGATACGCAGTATTTT. This chain uses TRBV7-3 with TRBJ2-3; possibly TRBD1 or TRBD2 for D (6 bases each). The CDR3 loop spans 15 amino acids. The V gene's germline CDR1 is SGHTA and CDR2 FQGTGA. V gave up 1 base and J gave up 4 bases, with 12 bases separating them.

This clone occurred once. The V and J genes are TRBV28 and TRBJ1-2, with no clear D. CDR3 length: 14 amino acids. Germline V gene lookup returns CDR1 MDHEN and CDR2 SYDVKM. V was trimmed by 5 bases and J by 6 bases, leaving 16 bases between them. In DNA, the CDR3 is TGTGCCAGCAGTCCCCCCAGGTCCTTGGATGGCTACACCTTC. It codes for CASSPPRSLDGYTF.

The rearrangement links TRBV27 to TRBJ2-7; 7 bases align to TRBD1. V lost 5 bases to trimming and J lost 3 bases; unmatched junction nucleotides: 7. The CDR3 extends over 14 amino acids. Germline CDR1 reads MNHEY; CDR2 reads SMNVEV (reference sequence). CDR3 loop: CASSAGTEGYEQYF. CDR3 DNA sequence: TGTGCCAGCAGTGCCGGGACAGAAGGCTACGAGCAGTACTTC.

The rearrangement links TRBV29-1 to TRBJ2-3, with TRBD1 as a possible D gene (5 bases). V lost 8 bases to trimming and J lost 0 bases, with 18 bases between them. CDR1 and CDR2 (germline): SQVTM, ANQGSEA. The CDR3 consists of 15 residues. CDR3 protein: CSIQGAGFSTDTQYF. CDR3 bases: TGCAGCATACAAGGGGCAGGGTTTAGCACAGATACGCAGTATTTT.

This chain uses TRBV28 with TRBJ1-5, with D possibly TRBD1 on 6 matching bases. The CDR3 contains 13 residues. Looked up from germline, CDR1 is MDHEN and CDR2 is SYDVKM. Trimming took off 8 bases at V and 3 bases at J, with 11 bases between the two ends. The CDR3 loop reads CASCGQHNQPQHF. The CDR3 coding sequence is TGTGCCAGCTGTGGACAGCACAATCAGCCCCAGCATTTT. Complete variable domain (other parts from reference TRBV28 and TRBJ1-5): DVKVTQSSRYLVKRTGEKVFLECVQDMDHENMFWYRQDPGLGLRLIYFSYDVKMKEKGDIPEGYSVSREKKERFSLILESASTNQTSMYLCASCGQHNQPQHFGDGTRLSIL.

The sample holds one count of this clone. The V gene is TRBV28, the J gene TRBJ1-5, with D possibly being TRBD1 (5 bases). The V and J ends lost 4 bases and 7 bases respectively, with 11 bases between them. The length of the CDR3 is 13 residues. From germline, CDR1 is MDHEN and CDR2 SYDVKM. The CDR3 is CASSWGRSQPQHF. CDR3 sequence (DNA): TGTGCCAGCAGTTGGGGCCGATCGCAGCCCCAGCATTTT. Looking up the rest from reference TRBV28 and TRBJ1-5 gives the full variable domain: DVKVTQSSRYLVKRTGEKVFLECVQDMDHENMFWYRQDPGLGLRLIYFSYDVKMKEKGDIPEGYSVSREKKERFSLILESASTNQTSMYLCASSWGRSQPQHFGDGTRLSIL.

The V call is TRBV7-9, the J call TRBJ1-2, with a weak D call TRBD1 (6 bases). The V and J ends lost 2 bases and 3 bases respectively, with 10 bases between them. The germline V gene has CDR1 SEHNR and CDR2 FQNEAQ (reference sequence). The CDR3 contains 14 residues. The CDR3 sequence: CASSLKRTDYGYTF. The CDR3 bases are TGTGCCAGCAGCTTAAAGCGGACAGACTATGGCTACACCTTC.

The V gene is TRBV11-2, the J gene TRBJ2-3; 12 nucleotides match TRBD2. CDR3 length: 16 amino acids. The germline gives CDR1 SGHAT, CDR2 FQNNGV. V shed 8 bases and J 0 bases; nucleotides not matched to a gene: 6. The CDR3 sequence: CASLASGRESTDTQYF. As DNA, the CDR3 is TGTGCCAGCTTGGCTAGCGGGAGGGAGAGCACAGATACGCAGTATTTT.